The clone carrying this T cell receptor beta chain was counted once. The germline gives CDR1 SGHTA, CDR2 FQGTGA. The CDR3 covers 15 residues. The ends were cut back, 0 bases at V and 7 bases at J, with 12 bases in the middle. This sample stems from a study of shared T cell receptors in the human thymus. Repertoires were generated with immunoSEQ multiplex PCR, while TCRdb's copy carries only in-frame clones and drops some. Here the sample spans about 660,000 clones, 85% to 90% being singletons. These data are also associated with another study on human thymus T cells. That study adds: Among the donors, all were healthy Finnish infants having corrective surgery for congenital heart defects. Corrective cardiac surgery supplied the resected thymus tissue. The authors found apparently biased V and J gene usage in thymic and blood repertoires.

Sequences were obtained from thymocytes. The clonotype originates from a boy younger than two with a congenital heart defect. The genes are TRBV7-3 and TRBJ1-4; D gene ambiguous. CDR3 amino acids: CASSLTYHKLEKLFF. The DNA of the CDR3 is TGTGCCAGCAGCTTAACTTACCATAAGCTTGAAAAACTGTTTTTT.